What follows are 23 T cell receptor beta chains derived from one specimen sequenced in a study of blood T cell repertoires in COVID-19. Produced via immunoSEQ multiplex PCR; TCRdb's table is partial and in-frame only. The data show fewer than 300,000 clones, 80% to 95% seen once. Sequenced: PBMCs or T cells enriched from blood (not recorded which). Every receptor here comes from a woman aged 25 to 39 who had recovered from COVID-19.

This clone was seen once. This chain links TRBV7-2 with TRBJ2-1; no reliable D call. Deletions cut 3 bases from V and 1 base from J, with 16 bases between. Germline V lookup: CDR1 SGHTA, CDR2 FQGNSA. The CDR3 consists of 17 residues. CDR3 nucleotides: TGTGCCAGCAGCTTGTTCCCTCCGGGTACGTCCTACAATGAGCAGTTCTTC. It encodes CASSLFPPGTSYNEQFF.

This rearrangement joins TRBV7-8 to TRBJ2-5, with TRBD2 as a possible D gene (5 bases). The CDR3 spans 17 residues. The V end was cut by 4 bases, the J end by 4 bases, with 22 bases between. CDR1 and CDR2 (germline): SGHVS, FQNEAQ. CDR3 nucleotides: TGTGCCAGCAGCTGGCCCCCGGAGAGAGGGTTCGGAGAGACCCAGTACTTC. Protein product: CASSWPPERGFGETQYF.

The rearrangement uses TRBV7-2 and TRBJ2-3, with D uncertain. Trimming took 5 bases from V and 6 from J, leaving 9 bases between them. The CDR3 is 12 amino acids. The V gene's germline CDR1 is SGHTA and CDR2 FQGNSA. CDR3 residues: CASSQAADTQYF. In DNA, the CDR3 is TGTGCCAGCAGCCAGGCTGCGGATACGCAGTATTTT.

The chain joins TRBV6-2 or TRBV6-3 to TRBJ1-1; TRBD1 might be the D (5 bases). The CDR3 runs to 13 residues. V was clipped by 4 bases and J by 3 bases, with 9 bases between them. CDR1 MNHEY and CDR2 SVGEGT come from the germline V gene. CDR3 bases: TGTGCCAGCAGTTCCCGACAGTACACTGAAGCTTTCTTT. It codes for CASSSRQYTEAFF.

The gene calls are TRBV10-2 and TRBJ2-2, with D perhaps TRBD1 (5 bases). This CDR3 spans 20 amino acids. CDR1 WSHSY and CDR2 SAAADI come from the germline V gene. Deletions cut 3 bases from V and 8 bases from J, with 31 bases between. Here the CDR3 reads CASSDWGQLVVVPQSGELFF. CDR3 coding DNA: TGCGCCAGCAGTGATTGGGGCCAATTGGTCGTTGTTCCCCAATCGGGGGAGCTGTTTTTT.

The gene calls are TRBV19 and TRBJ2-2, with TRBD2 matching over 9 bases. The CDR3 covers 15 residues. CDR1 and CDR2 from the germline V gene are LNHDA and SQIVND (reference sequence). CDR3 region: CVSGLAGTNTGELFF. CDR3 nucleotides: TGTGTCAGCGGTCTAGCGGGGACGAACACCGGGGAGCTGTTTTTT. Looking up the rest from reference TRBV19 and TRBJ2-2 gives the full variable domain: DGGITQSPKYLFRKEGQNVTLSCEQNLNHDAMYWYRQDPGQGLRLIYYSQIVNDFQKGDIAEGYSVSREKKESFPLTVTSAQKNPTAFYLCVSGLAGTNTGELFFGEGSRLTVL.

The V gene is TRBV28, the J gene TRBJ2-7; TRBD2 might be the D (5 bases). Per germline, CDR1 MDHEN and CDR2 SYDVKM. CDR3 length equals 14 residues. With 6 bases removed from V and 6 bases from J, the gap between germline ends came to 18 bases. The CDR3 sequence: CASRRATSFVEQYF. CDR3 nucleotide sequence: TGTGCCAGCAGGCGGGCCACATCCTTCGTCGAGCAGTACTTC.

This chain uses TRBV28 with TRBJ1-5; perhaps TRBD1 as D (5 bases). Trimming shortened V by 4 bases and J by 1 base, and 11 bases separated the two germline ends. Germline assignment: CDR1 MDHEN and CDR2 SYDVKM. CDR3 length: 15 amino acids. The CDR3 DNA sequence: TGTGCCAGCAGTTATGACAGACCGAGCAATCAGCCCCAGCATTTT. Its translation: CASSYDRPSNQPQHF.

In DNA, the CDR3 is TGTGCCAGCAGCTTAGGGGTAGGGACAGGGGGTGGCTACACCTTC. Its protein is CASSLGVGTGGGYTF. The chain uses TRBV7-2 and TRBJ1-2; 11 bases map to TRBD1. Germline V gene lookup returns CDR1 SGHTA and CDR2 FQGNSA. Trimming removed 1 base from V and 7 bases from J; junction bases left unmatched: 5. The CDR3 consists of 15 residues.

This clone appeared once. The gene calls are TRBV5-6 and TRBJ1-1, with no clear D. The germline gives CDR1 SGHDT, CDR2 YYEEEE. The CDR3 consists of 12 residues. V lost 7 bases and J 5 bases, leaving 12 bases between the germline ends. The CDR3 loop reads CASYIPGTEAFF. The CDR3 nucleotides are TGTGCCAGCTACATTCCGGGGACTGAAGCTTTCTTT. Supplemented by reference TRBV5-6 and TRBJ1-1, the full variable domain reads DAGVTQSPTHLIKTRGQQVTLRCSPKSGHDTVSWYQQALGQGPQFIFQYYEEEERQRGNFPDRFSGHQFPNYSSELNVNALLLGDSALYLCASYIPGTEAFFGQGTRLTVV.

By proportion, this clone is medium-sized (0.01 to 0.1%). V and J are TRBV6-2 or TRBV6-3 and TRBJ2-3, with 11 nucleotides matching TRBD2. The CDR3 consists of 15 residues. Germline V gene lookup returns CDR1 MNHEY and CDR2 SVGEGT. V shed 6 bases and J 6 bases; nucleotides not matched to a gene: 8. CDR3 protein: CASSLTSGGADTQYF. DNA for the CDR3: TGTGCCAGCAGCCTCACTAGCGGGGGTGCGGATACGCAGTATTTT.

This chain connects TRBV24-1 to TRBJ2-7; D perhaps matches TRBD1 (5 bases). Trimming took off 4 bases at V and 6 bases at J, with 21 bases between the two ends. The germline V gene has CDR1 KGHDR and CDR2 SFDVKD. This CDR3 has 16 residues. The CDR3 here is CATSDPGSGKLGEQYF. The DNA for the CDR3 is TGTGCCACCAGTGACCCCGGGTCAGGGAAATTAGGCGAGCAGTACTTC.

The chain couples TRBV7-2 to TRBJ2-2, with 12 bases aligning to TRBD1. The ends lost 4 bases at V and 7 bases at J; junction bases unmatched: 7. Germline V gives CDR1 SGHTA, CDR2 FQGNSA. The CDR3 is 16 amino acids. DNA of the CDR3: TGTGCCAGCAGCTCCGGGGACAGGGGGCGCCTCGGGGAGCTGTTTTTT. It translates to CASSSGDRGRLGELFF.

The rearrangement joins TRBV27 to TRBJ2-1, with TRBD2 identical over 10 bases. Per the germline V gene, CDR1 is MNHEY and CDR2 is SMNVEV (reference sequence). The CDR3 length is 17 residues. V gave up 6 bases and J gave up 6 bases; unmatched junction bases: 14. The CDR3 sequence: CASSREPGLAYINEQFF. The CDR3, as DNA: TGTGCCAGCAGCAGGGAACCGGGACTAGCGTATATCAATGAGCAGTTCTTC.

V usage is TRBV19 and J usage is TRBJ2-3, with 9 bases that match TRBD1. The CDR3 spans 14 residues. Germline CDR1 and CDR2: LNHDA and SQIVND (reference sequence). V gave up 10 bases and J gave up 5 bases; unmatched junction bases: 10. The CDR3 loop reads CATSDRGSVDTQYF. The CDR3 DNA reads as TGTGCCACCTCGGACAGGGGAAGTGTAGATACGCAGTATTTT.

This chain joins TRBV5-1 and TRBJ2-2; 7 bases match TRBD1. CDR1 is SGHRS and CDR2 is YFSETQ in the germline V gene. The CDR3 extends over 16 amino acids. The V and J ends lost 0 bases and 0 bases, in that order; junction bases with no gene match: 2. CDR3 sequence: CASSLDGTANTGELFF. CDR3 DNA sequence: TGCGCCAGCAGCTTGGATGGGACAGCGAACACCGGGGAGCTGTTTTTT.

The rearrangement uses TRBV6-2 or TRBV6-3 and TRBJ2-7, with 9 nucleotides matching TRBD2. The germline CDR1 and CDR2 sequences are MNHEY and SVGEGT. This CDR3 has 17 residues. Trimming removed 0 bases from V and 4 bases from J; junction bases left unmatched: 10. The chain's CDR3 is CASSYSRGRASPYEQYF. The CDR3 bases are TGTGCCAGCAGTTACTCTCGCGGGAGGGCTAGTCCATACGAGCAGTACTTC.

The V and J genes are TRBV7-2 and TRBJ1-2; 9 bases align to TRBD1. Per germline, CDR1 SGHTA and CDR2 FQGNSA. The CDR3 has 14 residues. The trim removed 5 bases at V and 4 bases at J, leaving 5 bases unmatched. The CDR3 nucleotides are TGTGCCAGCAGCGGGGGACAGGGCAGCTATGGCTACACCTTC. This gives the protein CASSGGQGSYGYTF.

The chain is built from TRBV13 and TRBJ1-1; 7 bases match TRBD1. Trimming took 6 bases from V and 1 from J; bases not matched to a gene: 14. CDR1 is PRHDT, CDR2 FYEKMQ, per germline (reference sequence). The CDR3 has 17 residues. This CDR3 is CASRPNRGPTRNTEAFF. The CDR3 DNA reads TGTGCCAGCAGACCGAACAGGGGCCCCACTCGGAACACTGAAGCTTTCTTT.

The V call is TRBV18, the J call TRBJ2-7; 8 nucleotides line up with TRBD1. Germline-derived CDR1 and CDR2 are KGHSH and LQKENI. The junction had 16 bases not matched to a gene; V was cut back by 3 bases and J by 3 bases. The CDR3 covers 18 residues. CDR3 coding DNA: TGTGCCAGCTCACCGGCCTACGTTTGGGACAGGAGTAACTACGAGCAGTACTTC. This translates into CASSPAYVWDRSNYEQYF.

The rearrangement links TRBV27 to TRBJ2-1; 8 bases are shared with TRBD1. J lost 0 bases, V lost 7 bases, and 8 bases had no gene match. The germline gives CDR1 MNHEY, CDR2 SMNVEV (reference sequence). The CDR3 consists of 16 residues. The CDR3 region is CASTGTGKFSYNEQFF. CDR3 nucleotide sequence: TGTGCCAGCACCGGGACAGGCAAGTTCTCCTACAATGAGCAGTTCTTC.

This chain links TRBV9 with TRBJ2-2, with TRBD1 identical over 11 bases. J was trimmed by 3 bases and V by 4 bases; bases with no gene match: 2. This CDR3 has 15 residues. Germline assignment: CDR1 SGDLS and CDR2 YYNGEE. The CDR3 nucleotides read TGTGCCAGCAGCTTGGGACAGGGGGACACCGGGGAGCTGTTTTTT. Protein product: CASSLGQGDTGELFF.

The chain recombines TRBV7-9 with TRBJ2-2, with 13 bases matching TRBD2. Per germline, CDR1 SEHNR and CDR2 FQNEAQ (reference sequence). This CDR3 region has 19 residues. V lost 5 bases and J lost 4; bases outside the gene matches: 13. The CDR3 DNA follows: TGTGCCAGCAGCCGAGAAGCTTGGACTAGCGGGAGTATCACCGGGGAGCTGTTTTTT. This encodes CASSREAWTSGSITGELFF.